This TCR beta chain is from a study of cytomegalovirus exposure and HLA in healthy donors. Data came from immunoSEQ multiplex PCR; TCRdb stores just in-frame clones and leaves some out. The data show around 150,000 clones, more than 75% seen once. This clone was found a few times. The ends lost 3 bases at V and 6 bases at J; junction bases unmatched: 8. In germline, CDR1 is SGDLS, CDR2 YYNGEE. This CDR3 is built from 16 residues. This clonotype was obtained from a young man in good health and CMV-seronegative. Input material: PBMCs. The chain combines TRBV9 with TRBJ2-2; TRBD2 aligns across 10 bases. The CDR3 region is CASSGPSGSRAGELFF. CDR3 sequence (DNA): TGTGCCAGCAGCGGGCCTAGCGGGAGTCGGGCCGGGGAGCTGTTTTTT.